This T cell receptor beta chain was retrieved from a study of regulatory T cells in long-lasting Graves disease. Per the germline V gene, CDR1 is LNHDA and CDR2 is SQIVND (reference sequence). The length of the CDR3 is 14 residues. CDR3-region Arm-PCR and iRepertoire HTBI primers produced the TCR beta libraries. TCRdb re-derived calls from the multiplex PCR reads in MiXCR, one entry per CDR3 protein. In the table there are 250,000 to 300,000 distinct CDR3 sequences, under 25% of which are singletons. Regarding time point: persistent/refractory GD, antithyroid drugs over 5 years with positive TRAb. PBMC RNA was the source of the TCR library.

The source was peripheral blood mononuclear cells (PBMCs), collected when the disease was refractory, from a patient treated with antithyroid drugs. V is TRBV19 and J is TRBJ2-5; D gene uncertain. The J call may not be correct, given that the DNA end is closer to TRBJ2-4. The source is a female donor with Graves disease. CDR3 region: CASSMGLVVDIQYF. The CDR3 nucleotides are TGTGCCAGTAGTATGGGCCTAGTTGTAGACATTCAGTACTTC.